This T cell receptor beta chain was observed in a study of control samples from healthy donors and cancer patients. V dropped 1 base and J dropped 8 bases, with 12 bases sitting between them. Germline assignment: CDR1 LGHNT and CDR2 FRNRAP. The CDR3 has 14 amino acids. Method: immunoSEQ multiplex PCR; TCRdb's copy keeps in-frame clones and lacks some. The table shows under 150,000 clones, with roughly 91% occurring only once. This TCR was sampled from a man aged 45-65 years with head and neck cancer. J is TRBJ2-1 and V is TRBV12-5, with a weak D call TRBD2 (7 bases). Sequencing input: PBMCs. CDR3 DNA sequence: TGTGCTAGTGGTTTGGGAACAGGGAGGGATGAGCAGTTCTTC. Translated, it gives CASGLGTGRDEQFF.